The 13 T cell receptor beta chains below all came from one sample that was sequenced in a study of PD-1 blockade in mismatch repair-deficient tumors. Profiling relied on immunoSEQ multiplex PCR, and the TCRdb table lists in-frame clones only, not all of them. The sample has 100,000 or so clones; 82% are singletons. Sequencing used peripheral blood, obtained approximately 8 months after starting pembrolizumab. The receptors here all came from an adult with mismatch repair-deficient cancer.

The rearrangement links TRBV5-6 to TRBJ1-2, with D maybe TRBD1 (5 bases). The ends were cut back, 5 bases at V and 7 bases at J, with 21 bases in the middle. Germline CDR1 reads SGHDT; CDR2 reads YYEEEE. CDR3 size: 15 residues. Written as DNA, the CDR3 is TGTGCCAGCAGGGAGACTTTGGCGGGGGGTCGTGGCTACACCTTC. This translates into CASRETLAGGRGYTF.

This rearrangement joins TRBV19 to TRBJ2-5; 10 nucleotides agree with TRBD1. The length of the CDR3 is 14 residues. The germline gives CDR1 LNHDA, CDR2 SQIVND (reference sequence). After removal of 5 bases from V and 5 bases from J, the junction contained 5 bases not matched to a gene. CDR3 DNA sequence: TGTGCCAGTAGTTCCCGACAGGGGGCGGAGACCCAGTACTTC. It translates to CASSSRQGAETQYF.

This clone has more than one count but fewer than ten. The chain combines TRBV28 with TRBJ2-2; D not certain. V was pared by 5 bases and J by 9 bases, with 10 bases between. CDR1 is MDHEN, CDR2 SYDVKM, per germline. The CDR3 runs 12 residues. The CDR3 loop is CASSTRNWELFF. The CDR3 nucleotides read TGTGCCAGCAGTACACGTAATTGGGAGCTGTTTTTT.

The CDR3 spells CSVAGQGSQPQHF. DNA for the CDR3: TGCAGCGTTGCAGGACAGGGTTCTCAGCCCCAGCATTTT. The V gene is TRBV29-1, the J gene TRBJ1-5, with 8 bases matching TRBD1. The CDR3 is 13 residues long. V lost 4 bases and J lost 6; bases outside the gene matches: 5. The germline V gene has CDR1 SQVTM and CDR2 ANQGSEA.

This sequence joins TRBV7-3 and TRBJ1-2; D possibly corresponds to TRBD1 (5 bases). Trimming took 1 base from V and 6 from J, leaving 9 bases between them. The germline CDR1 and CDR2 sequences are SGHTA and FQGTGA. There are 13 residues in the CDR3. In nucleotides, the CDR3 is TGTGCCAGCAGCTTAAATCGAGGGGATGGCTACACCTTC. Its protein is CASSLNRGDGYTF.

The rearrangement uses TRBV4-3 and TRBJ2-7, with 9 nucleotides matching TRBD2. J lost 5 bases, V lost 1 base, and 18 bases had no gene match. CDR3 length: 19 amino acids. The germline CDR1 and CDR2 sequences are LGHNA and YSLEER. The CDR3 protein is CASSQGARTSERAGHEQYF. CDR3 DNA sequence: TGCGCCAGCAGCCAAGGGGCCCGGACTAGCGAGAGGGCCGGCCACGAGCAGTACTTC.

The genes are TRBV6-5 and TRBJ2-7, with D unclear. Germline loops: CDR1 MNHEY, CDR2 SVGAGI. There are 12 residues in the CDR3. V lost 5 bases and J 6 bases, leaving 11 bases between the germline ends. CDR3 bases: TGTGCCAGCAGTAACGGCCTCGCCGAGCAGTACTTC. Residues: CASSNGLAEQYF.

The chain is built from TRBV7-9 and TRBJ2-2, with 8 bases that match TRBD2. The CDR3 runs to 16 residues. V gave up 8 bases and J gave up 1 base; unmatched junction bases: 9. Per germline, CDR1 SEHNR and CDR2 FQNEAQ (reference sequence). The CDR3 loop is CASRLRTSRNTGELFF. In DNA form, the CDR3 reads TGTGCCAGCCGATTAAGGACTAGCCGGAACACCGGGGAGCTGTTTTTT.

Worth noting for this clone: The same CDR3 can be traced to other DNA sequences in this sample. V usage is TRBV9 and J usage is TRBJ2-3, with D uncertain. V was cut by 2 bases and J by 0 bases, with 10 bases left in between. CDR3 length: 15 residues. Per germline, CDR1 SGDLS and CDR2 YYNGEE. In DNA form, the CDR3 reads TGTGCCAGCAGCGTTGGCGCGACTAGCACAGATACGCAGTATTTT. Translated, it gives CASSVGATSTDTQYF.

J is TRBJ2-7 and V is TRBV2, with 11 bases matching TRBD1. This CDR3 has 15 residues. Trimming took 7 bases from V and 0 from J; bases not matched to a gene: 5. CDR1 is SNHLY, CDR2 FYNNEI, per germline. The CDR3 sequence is CASNPGTGGSYEQYF. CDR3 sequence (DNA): TGTGCCAGCAATCCCGGGACAGGGGGCTCCTACGAGCAGTACTTC.

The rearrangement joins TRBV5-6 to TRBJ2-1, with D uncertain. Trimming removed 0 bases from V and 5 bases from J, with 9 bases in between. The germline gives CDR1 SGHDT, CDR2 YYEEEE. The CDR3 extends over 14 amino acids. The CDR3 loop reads CASSLGPNDNEQFF. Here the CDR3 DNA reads TGTGCCAGCAGCTTGGGACCGAACGACAATGAGCAGTTCTTC.

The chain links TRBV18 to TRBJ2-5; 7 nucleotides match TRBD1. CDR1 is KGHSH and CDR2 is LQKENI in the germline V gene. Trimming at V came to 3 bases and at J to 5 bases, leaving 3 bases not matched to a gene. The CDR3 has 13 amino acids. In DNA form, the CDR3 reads TGTGCCAGCTCACCCGGACAGGTGGAGACCCAGTACTTC. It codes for CASSPGQVETQYF.

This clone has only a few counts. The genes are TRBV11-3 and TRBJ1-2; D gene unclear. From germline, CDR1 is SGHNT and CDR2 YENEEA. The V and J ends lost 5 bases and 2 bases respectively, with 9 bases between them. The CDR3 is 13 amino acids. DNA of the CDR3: TGTGCCAGCAGCCCTATACAAAACTATGGCTACACCTTC. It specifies CASSPIQNYGYTF.